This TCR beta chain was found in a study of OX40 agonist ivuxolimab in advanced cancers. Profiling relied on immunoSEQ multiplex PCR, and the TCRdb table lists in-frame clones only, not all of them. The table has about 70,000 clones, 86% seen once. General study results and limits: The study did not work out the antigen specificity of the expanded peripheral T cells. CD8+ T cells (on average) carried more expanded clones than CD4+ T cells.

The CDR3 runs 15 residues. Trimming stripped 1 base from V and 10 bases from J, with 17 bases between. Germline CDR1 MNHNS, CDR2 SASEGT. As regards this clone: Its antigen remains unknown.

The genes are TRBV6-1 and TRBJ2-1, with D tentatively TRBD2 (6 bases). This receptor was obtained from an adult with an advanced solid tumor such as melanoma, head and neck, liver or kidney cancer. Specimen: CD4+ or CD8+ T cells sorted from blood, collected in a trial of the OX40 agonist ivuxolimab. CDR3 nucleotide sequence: TGTGCCAGCAGTGAAGGGAGGGGACTGCGACAGGAGCAGTTCTTC. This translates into CASSEGRGLRQEQFF.